This T cell receptor (beta chain) appears in the sequencing data of a study of blood T cells in healthy people across ages (dated by TCRdb to about 2015). Looking at the study overall: In model experiments, template switching captured roughly one uniquely barcoded TCR beta cDNA molecule for every two T cells. To track age-related changes in TCR beta repertoire diversity, the study relied on deep sequencing normalized with unique cDNA molecular identifiers. To avoid experimental bias, donors of different ages were randomly spread across the sequencing lanes. The donors were split into four age groups: young (average around 17 years), middle-aged (39), aged (about 62) and long-lived (about 74). For two donors (one aged 18 to 29 and one aged 80 or older), the study analyzed two additional independent replicas of 1 million unique cDNA reads from the same blood draw.

This clonotype showed up many times. The antigen this receptor binds is unknown. Nothing much larger sits one base from this clone, and base qualities are not available. Cut back by 3 bases and 5 bases, the V and J ends lie 7 bases apart. The cysteine opens and the phenylalanine closes a CDR3 of 12 amino acids. Just the 36-base CDR3 DNA is kept, in frame starting at base 1. The germline V gene (reference sequence) specifies LGHDT as CDR1 and YNNKEL as CDR2. Study-wide conclusions, independent of this receptor: Observed TCR beta diversity per million T cells fell roughly linearly with age, and a significant reduction was already apparent by age about 38. Because profiling used bulk unsorted PBMCs, naive and antigen-experienced compartments could not be compared conclusively. Total diversity estimates from one million sequenced T cells were considered lower bounds and underestimates. A strong correlation was found between observed TCR beta diversity and the percentage of naive T cells measured by flow cytometry. The long-lived group showed more naive CD4+ T cells, fewer expanded clones and increased TCR diversity than the aged group, suggesting age selection. The CMV infection status of donors was not known, potentially confounding age-related changes in expanded clonotypes.

Donors were around 37 systemically healthy Caucasian individuals from Russia aged roughly 6 to 100 years. Each donor gave about 9.7 milliliters of peripheral blood, drawn into EDTA-treated Vacutainer tubes. Ficoll-Paque density-gradient centrifugation was used to isolate PBMCs, with at least 7 million obtained per sample. Total RNA, at least 6 micrograms per sample, was extracted from PBMCs with Trizol reagent. The percentages of naive CD45RAhigh/CD27high T cells were determined by flow cytometry on a PBMC aliquot from every donor. The library relied on 5' RACE. The sequencer was an Illumina HiSeq 2500. A second roughly 7 to 11 cycle PCR used a sample-barcoded 5' primer and a J-beta primer mix. A template-switch 5' adaptor carrying 12 random nucleotides introduced a unique molecular identifier onto each TCR beta cDNA molecule. Each sample yielded at least 3 million CDR3-containing paired-end reads. First-strand cDNA synthesis was performed from all RNA using the Mint cDNA synthesis kit, with priming by a TRBC-specific oligonucleotide. All cDNA was treated with uracil-DNA glycosylase and then went through a first 18-cycle PCR with the universal primers M1SS and BC2_uni_R. Concerning the study's data processing: Normalization of each sample was performed by random selection of 1 million high-quality reads, each carrying a distinct molecular identifier. Reads sharing molecular identifiers were discarded rather than binned into consensus sequences. MiTCR, with a Q25 quality threshold and the strictest error-elimination algorithm, was used for CDR3 identification, clonotype clustering and error correction. A nonparametric unseen species model with Euler transformation was used to estimate a lower bound on total TCR beta diversity. In TCRdb, the public reads were trimmed at Q25 with fastp and aligned with MiXCR, with productive beta chains retained. A single entry per CDR3 protein holds the most common genes and DNA from its merged rows. The V and J calls reflect TCRdb's pipeline rather than the authors' work. For this sample there are hundreds of thousands of distinct CDR3 sequences; about 34% appear just once. 15% of the sample is in the top ten clones.

Sequenced sample: blood. The TCR comes from a woman aged 80 or older in good health. Donor details come from another sample of the same person, matched by shared clones. Recombination joined TRBV3-1 with TRBJ2-5, with the D gene too uncertain to name. DNA sequence: TGTGCCAGCAGCCACTCCAGGGAGACCCAGTACTTC. This codes for CASSHSRETQYF.